The text below deals with one TCR beta chain. Followed longitudinally, the Seattle patients had been enrolled during active infection. These data are taken from a study of blood T cell repertoires in COVID-19. Turning to the study itself: The United States, Italy and Spain provided the acute and convalescent COVID-19 samples. PBMCs, B-cell-depleted T cells, or T cells provided the cDNA or gDNA that made up the material.

How the authors handled the data: Using reference gene primer amplification, nucleated cell counts were estimated. Profiled with immunoSEQ multiplex PCR; TCRdb holds only in-frame clones, not every one. For V, J and clone size, that table is used; D and trimming come from the DNA. The table has roughly 350,000 clones, around 87% seen once; the top ten hold less than 11%. Sequencing used peripheral blood. The clonotype originates from a woman aged 30 to 39 with COVID-19, enrolled during active disease.

CDR3 bases: TGTGCCAGCTCCCTGGGACAGGGAGCAGATACGCAGTATTTT. It encodes CASSLGQGADTQYF. The chain combines TRBV18 with TRBJ2-3, with 9 bases fitting TRBD1. Trimming cost V 6 bases and J 4 bases; bases outside gene matches: 5. The CDR3 runs to 14 residues. CDR1 is KGHSH and CDR2 is LQKENI in the germline V gene.